These 14 T cell receptor beta chains came from one sample sequenced in a study of cytomegalovirus exposure and HLA in healthy donors. 13 Jbeta primers and 60 Vbeta primers were used for the PCR. Assay used: immunoSEQ multiplex PCR; TCRdb lists only in-frame clones, some missing. The data show 150,000 to 200,000 clones, 65% to 70% seen once. Sample: PBMCs. The receptors come from a young woman in good health and CMV-seropositive.

CDR3 coding DNA: TGTGCCAGCAGCCAAGACAATCCTGAAGCTTTCTTT. Amino acid sequence: CASSQDNPEAFF. The chain carries TRBV7-2 and TRBJ1-1; D is ambiguous. Trimming removed 5 bases from V and 6 bases from J, with 10 bases in between. The CDR3 totals 12 residues. The germline CDR1 and CDR2 sequences are SGHTA and FQGNSA.

J is TRBJ2-3 and V is TRBV12-5, with D possibly TRBD1 on 5 matching bases. Germline V lookup: CDR1 LGHNT, CDR2 FRNRAP. This CDR3 is built from 18 residues. Trimming stripped 2 bases from V and 0 bases from J, with 18 bases between. Written as DNA, the CDR3 is TGTGCTAGTGGTTTGACTCTAGGGGTGGTAACTAGCACAGATACGCAGTATTTT. Protein product: CASGLTLGVVTSTDTQYF.

About this clone: This CDR3 is also generated by other DNA sequences in the sample. The chain joins TRBV9 to TRBJ2-5, with 8 positions matching TRBD2. Per the germline V gene, CDR1 is SGDLS and CDR2 is YYNGEE. V trimming: 0 bases; J trimming: 3 bases; junction bases outside the gene matches: 1. The CDR3 is 14 residues long. This CDR3 is CASSVGSGEETQYF. The CDR3 DNA is TGTGCCAGCAGCGTAGGTAGCGGGGAAGAGACCCAGTACTTC.

This clone was seen more than once but under ten times. The chain is built from TRBV10-2 and TRBJ2-3; 8 bases agree with TRBD2. J gave up 3 bases and V 8 bases, and 10 bases lay outside the gene matches. Germline V gene data show CDR1 as WSHSY and CDR2 as SAAADI. This CDR3 contains 15 residues. The CDR3 bases are TGCGCCAGCCTCACCGGGAGGGCCGTGACAGATACGCAGTATTTT. Its protein product is CASLTGRAVTDTQYF.

The rearrangement uses TRBV6-1 and TRBJ2-7, with D perhaps matching TRBD2 (6 bases). The CDR3 consists of 13 residues. Trimming removed 6 bases from V and 2 bases from J, with 11 bases in between. Per germline, CDR1 MNHNS and CDR2 SASEGT. The CDR3 sequence: CASSRDFTYEQYF. The CDR3 nucleotides are TGTGCCAGCAGCCGGGACTTTACCTACGAGCAGTACTTC.

The rearrangement uses TRBV30 and TRBJ2-4; D is ambiguous. The CDR3 has 16 amino acids. The germline CDR1 and CDR2 sequences are GTSNPN and SVGIG (reference sequence). Trimming stripped 0 bases from V and 4 bases from J, with 16 bases between. CDR3 protein: CAWSVSRMAIKNIQYF. The DNA for the CDR3 is TGTGCCTGGAGTGTATCTCGCATGGCCATAAAAAACATTCAGTACTTC.

The DNA for the CDR3 is TGTGCCAGCAGGCGGACAGGCCTAAGAGGTGAAAAACTGTTTTTT. Translated, it gives CASRRTGLRGEKLFF. The chain combines TRBV28 with TRBJ1-4; 7 bases line up with TRBD1. The germline gives CDR1 MDHEN, CDR2 SYDVKM. Germline trimming cut 6 bases from V and 7 bases from J; bases unmatched to any gene: 11. The CDR3 runs 15 residues. Full variable domain (outside the CDR3, taken from reference TRBV28 and TRBJ1-4): DVKVTQSSRYLVKRTGEKVFLECVQDMDHENMFWYRQDPGLGLRLIYFSYDVKMKEKGDIPEGYSVSREKKERFSLILESASTNQTSMYLCASRRTGLRGEKLFFGSGTQLSVL.

V usage is TRBV30 and J usage is TRBJ2-5, with 9 bases identical to TRBD1. The J segment lost 4 bases and the V segment lost 5 bases, leaving 11 bases of the junction unmatched. Germline CDR1 reads GTSNPN; CDR2 reads SVGIG (reference sequence). The CDR3 totals 15 residues. The CDR3 DNA is TGTGCCTGGTTTAGCCCGGGACAGGGCCCAGAGACCCAGTACTTC. This translates into CAWFSPGQGPETQYF.

This clone was recorded a few times. V usage is TRBV5-1 and J usage is TRBJ2-1; 10 bases align to TRBD2. Germline V gene sequence: CDR1 SGHRS, CDR2 YFSETQ. Trimming cost V 4 bases and J 6 bases; bases outside gene matches: 4. The CDR3 is made up of 14 amino acids. DNA for the CDR3: TGCGCCAGCAGCGGGACTAGCGCTCGCAATGAGCAGTTCTTC. Its translation is CASSGTSARNEQFF. The variable domain in full, with the rest retrieved from reference TRBV5-1 and TRBJ2-1, is KAGVTQTPRYLIKTRGQQVTLSCSPISGHRSVSWYQQTPGQGLQFLFEYFSETQRNKGNFPGRFSGRQFSNSRSEMNVSTLELGDSALYLCASSGTSARNEQFFGPGTRLTVL.

This sequence joins TRBV5-1 and TRBJ1-1; possibly TRBD1 for D (5 bases). V lost 0 bases and J 8 bases, leaving 11 bases between the germline ends. CDR1 SGHRS and CDR2 YFSETQ come from the germline V gene. The CDR3 consists of 13 residues. The CDR3 region has the DNA TGCGCCAGCAGCTTGGCCGGGGGACCGGAAGCTTTCTTT. Protein product: CASSLAGGPEAFF.

This chain links TRBV7-9 with TRBJ2-1, with D maybe TRBD2 (6 bases). Germline V gene sequence: CDR1 SEHNR, CDR2 FQNEAQ (reference sequence). This CDR3 comprises 16 residues. With 4 bases removed from V and 0 bases from J, the gap between germline ends came to 13 bases. Here the CDR3 reads CASSSRDSSSYNEQFF. CDR3 bases: TGTGCCAGCAGCTCCCGGGACTCTAGCTCCTACAATGAGCAGTTCTTC.

The rearrangement joins TRBV15 to TRBJ1-1; the match to TRBD1 covers 8 bases. This CDR3 region has 16 residues. J gave up 0 bases and V 5 bases, and 8 bases lay outside the gene matches. In germline, CDR1 is LNHNV, CDR2 YYDKDF (reference sequence). The CDR3 protein is CATSQGAGVMNTEAFF. The CDR3 coding sequence is TGTGCCACCAGCCAGGGGGCAGGGGTAATGAACACTGAAGCTTTCTTT. Full variable domain (rest looked up from reference TRBV15 and TRBJ1-1): DAMVIQNPRYQVTQFGKPVTLSCSQTLNHNVMYWYQQKSSQAPKLLFHYYDKDFNNEADTPDNFQSRRPNTSFCFLDIRSPGLGDTAMYLCATSQGAGVMNTEAFFGQGTRLTVV.

The J gene is TRBJ1-3, the V gene TRBV7-9; TRBD1 aligns across 8 bases. The V gene's germline CDR1 is SEHNR and CDR2 FQNEAQ (reference sequence). The CDR3 covers 17 residues. Losses at the gene ends were 4 bases for V and 5 bases for J; bases not matched to a gene: 13. The CDR3 bases are TGTGCCAGCAGCTCCATAGAGGCAGGGGGCGATCGAAACACCATATATTTT. This translates into CASSSIEAGGDRNTIYF.

This clone was observed a handful of times. No conserved phenylalanine or tryptophan ends this CDR3, so it is likely a read error. V is TRBV18 and J is TRBJ2-3; TRBD2 matches at 8 bases. The germline gives CDR1 KGHSH, CDR2 LQKENI. With 1 base clipped from V and 5 bases from J, the junction kept 8 bases outside the gene matches. CDR3 size: 16 residues. CDR3 region: CASSPRSSGSGDTQYL. CDR3 coding DNA: TGTGCCAGCTCACCACGCTCTAGCGGGTCTGGAGATACGCAGTATCTT.